The entry below gives a single T cell receptor beta chain sequence along with its context. Its antigen remains unknown. This sample is part of a study of cytomegalovirus exposure and HLA in healthy donors. The wider study: Caucasian-associated ancestry cluster membership applied to over 80% of about 370 genotyped donors.

PCR was performed using 60 Vbeta and 13 Jbeta primers. TCRdb's table, derived via immunoSEQ multiplex PCR, lists solely in-frame clones and lacks some. Among approximately 180,000 clones listed, roughly 80% were seen once. Study-wide results and caveats: In a later analysis, HLA-associated beta chains showed higher expansion and lower generation probabilities than comparable chains.

The receptor's source is a woman aged 18 to 35 in good health and CMV-seronegative. Specimen: PBMCs.

The CDR3 reads CASSLFVAGRYQETQYF. CDR3 DNA sequence: TGTGCCAGCAGCTTATTTGTGGCAGGGAGGTACCAAGAGACCCAGTACTTC. The chain recombines TRBV7-2 with TRBJ2-5; D perhaps matches TRBD2 (6 bases). Deletions cut 2 bases from V and 0 bases from J, with 16 bases between. CDR3 length: 17 residues. CDR1 and CDR2 from the germline V gene are SGHTA and FQGNSA.